The sequence of this TCR beta chain was determined in a study of cytomegalovirus exposure and HLA in healthy donors. Overall study results and limits: Some TCR beta chains (164 of them) were listed as cytomegalovirus-associated. Rare sequences made up most TCRs, while some public TCRs were found in many donors.

The donors, nominally healthy at sampling, likely had unrecorded immune exposures. The ends lost 1 base at V and 3 bases at J; junction bases unmatched: 1. Germline loops: CDR1 LGHNA, CDR2 YSLEER. CDR3 length equals 14 residues. Worth noting for this clone: Antigen unknown.

PCR involved 60 Vbeta and 13 Jbeta primers. Sequencing used immunoSEQ multiplex PCR; TCRdb keeps in-frame clones, though not all of them. The profile covers roughly 100,000 clones, with just over 70% appearing a single time and roughly 0.79% taken by the ten largest. Sequencing was done on a sample of PBMCs. The clonotype was recovered from a boy between 10 and 17 years old in good health and CMV-seronegative. J is TRBJ2-3 and V is TRBV4-3, with TRBD2 matching over 7 bases. CDR3 bases: TGCGCCAGCAGCCAAGCGGGGGGTACAGATACGCAGTATTTT. Protein product: CASSQAGGTDTQYF.